This TCR beta chain was identified during a study of blood T cell repertoires in COVID-19. In germline, CDR1 is KGHSH, CDR2 LQKENI. V dropped 5 bases and J dropped 2; count of bases not matched to a gene: 9. The CDR3 is made up of 16 amino acids. Profiling relied on immunoSEQ multiplex PCR, and the TCRdb table lists in-frame clones only, not all of them. The profile covers roughly 140,000 clones, with 80% appearing a single time and 10% to 15% taken by the ten largest. The source material was peripheral blood. V usage is TRBV18 and J usage is TRBJ2-3, with 8 bases lining up with TRBD2. The receptor was isolated from a man aged 55 to 70 with active or convalescent COVID-19. In DNA form, the CDR3 reads TGTGCCAGCTCAACAGATCTGCGGGGGGCCACAGATACGCAGTATTTT. Protein: CASSTDLRGATDTQYF.